The entry below describes one T cell receptor beta chain. Which antigen it targets is not known. One base away there is no much larger clone; base qualities are not given. These data come from a study of cytomegalovirus exposure and HLA in healthy donors (dated by TCRdb to the late 2010s). About the investigation overall: In an earlier analysis of 587 of the donors, about 260 Gb of sequence data and 117 million unique TCR beta sequences from roughly 200 million T cells were reported. Around 320 gigabases of sequencing data and approximately 85 million unique TCR sequences were included in an early release covering about 700 HLA-typed donors. Among the roughly 390 genotyped donors, 81% belonged to the genetic ancestry cluster associated with self-reported Caucasian donors. The aim of the study was to test whether cataloging public T cell receptors could identify signatures of past pathogen exposure. The study used immunosequencing to profile the T cell repertoires of approximately 690 subjects and linked those repertoires to cytomegalovirus serostatus. In addition to the first cohort of 666 subjects, a separate validation cohort of approximately 130 different subjects was used. To predict cytomegalovirus infection status, the study brought together high-throughput TCR immunosequencing, statistical association of individual TCRs with disease status, and machine learning. In a later analysis, previously published TCR beta repertoires from roughly 710 donors were re-analyzed and high-resolution HLA genotyping was added so that TCR occurrence patterns could be studied. Rather than drawing on any new phenotypic data, the later analysis identified candidate immune exposures from TCR beta sequences and the way those sequences occurred across donors. An earlier analysis of 500 to 750 of the donors applied high-throughput TCR beta sequencing to assess whether each TCR beta V gene segment acted as functional or pseudogenic. Donor age, sex, ethnicity and CMV serostatus were compiled together with the repertoire data. Genome-wide SNP genotypes for about 65% of the roughly 670 donors were used in a later genetic analysis, which treated that subset as a discovery cohort. Every repertoire in the discovery cohort had been generated on one and the same sequencing platform. HLA typing included class I and class II loci at four-digit resolution. Typing coverage differed by locus: A, B, C, DRB1 and DQB1 were typed in roughly 620-630 donors, DQA1 in roughly 510, DPA1 in around 580, and DPB1 in just under 480. Because of strong linkage in the cohort, roughly five DR-DQ haplotypes were treated as single units for association and clustering. On average, approximately 250,000 unique TCR beta nucleotide sequences were sequenced per donor among about 400 genotyped donors of the cohort, with roughly 19% of those sequences being non-productive. The investigation overall reported the following: HLA typing was unavailable for some donors at each locus, so association tests used only the typed subset. An association between a missense DCLRE1C variant and V-gene and J-gene trimming of TCR beta chains was found in a later genetic analysis and replicated in an independent cohort. In an earlier analysis of approximately 600 of the donors, most TCR beta V segments were observed in productive rearrangements about 87% or about 30% of the time, broadly matching IMGT annotations. A group of highly shared sequence variants was considered likely to be a technical artifact of the sequencing pipeline. In vitro tests confirmed that a few of the cytomegalovirus-associated TCR beta chains recognize cytomegalovirus antigens. In a later analysis, most CMV-associated TCR beta chains were found to appear HLA-restricted, with HLA associations seemingly driven largely by CMV exposure. The authors suggested that the approach could potentially be extended to other disease states and immunological phenotypes. CMV serostatus was the only immune exposure information available for the cohort. At a false discovery rate of 0.05, a later analysis linked fewer than 20,000 TCR beta sequences to specific HLA alleles. In a later analysis, TCR association rates were found to vary across HLA loci, with the most associated TCRs seen for DRB1 alleles and the fewest for HLA-C alleles. Correlated functional status among segregating V segments might be attributable to linkage disequilibrium, but an unknown experimental factor could not be ruled out. Most TCR sequences were seen in very few donors, while some public TCRs were found in many individuals. Cytomegalovirus status was reported to be diagnosed by the classifier with high specificity and sensitivity in both the original and validation cohorts. Because the 87-base-pair reads could not distinguish some IMGT-functional V segments, including TRBV6-2 and TRBV6-3, those segments were excluded. In a later analysis, HLA-associated TCR beta chains showed more clonal expansion and lower generation probabilities than non-associated chains that were equally common. Presence/absence analyses assumed roughly uniform sequencing depth across donors, an assumption that may not hold. According to a later genetic analysis, donors in an Asian-associated ancestry cluster had fewer N-insertions in productive TCRs than the approximately 630-donor mean. This cohort had only TCR beta chains sequenced, and the lack of alpha or paired-chain data limited which features could be detected. The earlier analysis of approximately 560 of the donors excluded roughly 17 rarely observed V segments, including chromosome 9 orphons, because counts were too low. A further reported finding was that TCR beta sequences accurately predicted the HLA-A and HLA-B alleles for most subjects in the first cohort. The study listed 164 TCR beta chains as associated with cytomegalovirus. A later analysis reported that several top co-occurrence clusters appeared linked to parvovirus B19, influenza, CMV and Epstein-Barr virus. Strong co-occurrence of HLA alleles, especially DR and DQ, made assigning TCR associations to individual alleles difficult.

To prepare the library, the immunoSEQ multiplex PCR assay was applied. The multiplex PCR relied on a mix of 60 forward primers for TCR Vbeta segments and 13 reverse primers for TCR Jbeta segments. Amplification of the CDR3 region of rearranged TCR beta genes was performed with a multiplex PCR assay on genomic DNA. The amplified TCR beta libraries were sequenced on the Illumina HiSeq System as 87-base-pair reads. As for how the authors treated the data: In a later analysis, 77 million or so unique TCR beta chains were counted across the 690 or so repertoires, and around 10 million of these chains were shared by at least two donors. Raw reads were error-corrected and collapsed into unique sequences with a nearest-neighbor algorithm that merged closely related sequences to remove PCR and sequencing errors. Alignment of CDR3 sequences to IMGT reference sequences was used to assign V, D and J gene segments. For a sequence to be retained, at least a six-nucleotide match to both a V gene segment and a J gene segment was required. Rearrangements were called productive when the CDR3 lacked stop codons and stayed in frame with V and J; all others were non-productive. Following IMGT convention, CDR3 was defined as the stretch from the second conserved V-encoded cysteine up to the conserved J-encoded phenylalanine. Sequences without an unambiguous match to a single V gene segment were excluded from the earlier analysis of several hundred of the donors. In an earlier analysis of around 590 of the donors, a V segment was called functional when productive rearrangements were above 56.7%, and segregating when the standard deviation between donors exceeded 5%. A statistical classification framework was built to diagnose cytomegalovirus status from the catalog of TCR beta chain sequences. In a later analysis, V and J genes were assigned by comparing TCR nucleotide sequences against IMGT/GENE-DB human TR gene sequences. In a later analysis, CDR3 sequences and most-parsimonious VDJ recombination scenarios were assigned using the TCRdist pipeline. In a later analysis, each TCR beta chain was defined by its CDR3 amino acid sequence together with its V-gene family, and reads without a unique V-gene family were excluded. A later analysis removed 592 highly shared, low-generation-probability nucleotide sequences to deal with suspected cross-contamination and a sequencing artifact. In a later analysis, a clonal expansion index was calculated for each public chain from normalized within-repertoire ranks of inferred template counts. In a later analysis, generation probabilities were computed using a VDJ recombination model fitted to out-of-frame rearrangements, and the results were checked against IGoR. Hypergeometric tests were used in a later analysis to score TCR-TCR, TCR-HLA and TCR-CMV co-occurrence, with a repertoire-size bias correction applied to the TCR pairs. In a later analysis, false discovery rates were estimated by permuting HLA or CMV assignments 20 times. A later analysis grouped co-occurring TCRs with DBSCAN, adding TCRdist sequence similarity when clustering within HLA-allele-positive subsets. Repertoires with fewer than 30,000 or more than 120,000 public chains, plus five repertoires with anomalous nucleotide sharing, were excluded from co-occurrence clustering. The immuneACCESS repertoire file appears here via TCRdb, limited to in-frame rearrangements. These files lack a portion of the clones; in checked studies, under half of the deficit traces to unresolved V genes, and the cause of the others is not known. V and J calls and clone size are given by that table; D and trimming were obtained from the DNA. This sample holds approximately 140,000 clones; 79% were observed only once. The ten largest account for roughly 6.3% of the sample.

In total, about 650 healthy bone marrow donors made up the cohort. Cohort members were all nominally healthy when sampled, although unrecorded immune exposures were likely present. The donor was CMV seropositive and belonged to the group of more than 250 seropositive cohort members. A peripheral blood sample was provided by each donor, and peripheral blood mononuclear cells were used for TCR beta sequencing. Genomic DNA was extracted from the blood cell samples with the Qiagen DNeasy Blood Extraction Kit. Taken from cysteine to phenylalanine, the CDR3 has 16 residues. Only the CDR3 region is kept as DNA, spanning 48 bases read in frame from base 1. For CDR1 and CDR2, the germline V gene lists SGHRS and YFSETQ. V and J are truncated by 4 bases and 3 bases respectively, leaving an intervening sequence of 16 bases.

The sequence is built from TRBV5-1 and TRBJ1-4; perhaps TRBD1 is the D gene, with 6 bases matching. This sequence originates from a middle-aged man in good health and CMV-seropositive. The specimen sequenced was PBMCs. CDR3 loop: CASSLGAGSSNEKLFF. The DNA sequence follows: TGCGCCAGCAGCCTGGGGGCAGGAAGCTCTAATGAAAAACTGTTTTTT.